The T cell receptor beta chain under discussion was sequenced for a study of blood T cell repertoires in COVID-19. Study information: Samples representing acute and convalescent COVID-19 were sourced from the United States, Italy and Spain. In each case, the material was cDNA or gDNA derived from T cells, B-cell-depleted T cells, or PBMCs.

Authors' processing steps: Reference gene primers were amplified, and this amplification served to estimate nucleated cell counts. Profiled with immunoSEQ multiplex PCR; TCRdb holds only in-frame clones, not every one. V, J and clone size are taken as reported in that table, and D and trimming were inferred from the DNA itself. Of around 57,000 clones listed, roughly 90% are singletons. What was sequenced was peripheral blood. This clonotype originated in a man aged 50-60 years with acute or convalescent COVID-19.

The CDR3 protein is CASSIELAGNYEQYF. Here the CDR3 DNA reads TGTGCCAGTAGTATTGAGCTAGCGGGCAACTACGAGCAGTACTTC. The rearrangement links TRBV19 to TRBJ2-7, with 8 bases matching TRBD2. V shed 3 bases and J 3 bases; nucleotides not matched to a gene: 7. The CDR3 length is 15 residues. Germline V lookup: CDR1 LNHDA, CDR2 SQIVND (reference sequence).